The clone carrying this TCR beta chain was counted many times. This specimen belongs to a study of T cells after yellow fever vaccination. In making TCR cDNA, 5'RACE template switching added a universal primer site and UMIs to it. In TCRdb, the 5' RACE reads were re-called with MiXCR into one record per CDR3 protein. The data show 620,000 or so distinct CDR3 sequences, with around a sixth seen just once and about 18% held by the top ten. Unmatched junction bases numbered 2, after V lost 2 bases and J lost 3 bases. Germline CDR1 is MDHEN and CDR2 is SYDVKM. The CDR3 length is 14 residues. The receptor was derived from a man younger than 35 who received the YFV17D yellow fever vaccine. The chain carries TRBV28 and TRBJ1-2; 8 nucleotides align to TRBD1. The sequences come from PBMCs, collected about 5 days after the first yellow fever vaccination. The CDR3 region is CASSLQGADYGYTF. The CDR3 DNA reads TGTGCCAGCAGTTTACAGGGGGCTGACTATGGCTACACCTTC.